These 17 T cell receptor beta chains were sequenced from one sample in a study of blood T cell repertoires in COVID-19. TCRdb's copy holds only in-frame clones and misses some; the assay was immunoSEQ multiplex PCR. The sample shows about 120,000 clones, around 80% of them seen only once. The sequenced material came from peripheral blood. These receptors all come from a man aged 55 to 69 with active or convalescent COVID-19.

The J gene is TRBJ2-1, the V gene TRBV13; a possible D gene is TRBD2 (6 bases). The CDR3 is made up of 14 amino acids. Germline CDR1 PRHDT, CDR2 FYEKMQ (reference sequence). The germline V and J ends were trimmed by 5 bases and 1 base, with 9 bases remaining between them. CDR3 protein: CASSTGLSYNEQFF. The DNA for the CDR3 is TGTGCCAGCAGCACAGGACTATCCTACAATGAGCAGTTCTTC.

The V gene is TRBV19, the J gene TRBJ2-7; 7 bases match TRBD1. This CDR3 is 14 amino acids long. Germline V gene data show CDR1 as LNHDA and CDR2 as SQIVND (reference sequence). J was trimmed by 2 bases and V by 5 bases; bases with no gene match: 6. The CDR3 region is CASSLGQSTYEQYF. The CDR3 DNA reads TGTGCCAGTAGTTTGGGACAGAGCACCTACGAGCAGTACTTC.

The V and J genes are TRBV6-1 and TRBJ1-2, with D possibly being TRBD1 (6 bases). V dropped 4 bases and J dropped 0 bases, with 15 bases sitting between them. The CDR3 length is 16 residues. CDR1 and CDR2 from the germline V gene are MNHNS and SASEGT. The CDR3 region is CASSGWTAAPNYGYTF. The CDR3 DNA reads as TGTGCCAGCAGTGGATGGACAGCCGCTCCTAACTATGGCTACACCTTC.

The V gene is TRBV29-1, the J gene TRBJ2-1; TRBD2 matches 10 bases. Germline CDR1 and CDR2: SQVTM and ANQGSEA. With V trimmed by 4 bases and J by 12 bases, 18 bases remained unmatched. The CDR3 is 16 residues long. CDR3 in DNA: TGCAGCGTTGCGACTCCAGCGGGAGGGCCCCTCGGGGGGCAGTTCTTC. Residues: CSVATPAGGPLGGQFF.

V and J are TRBV7-8 and TRBJ2-5, with 8 bases lining up with TRBD1. Trimming took 5 bases from V and 2 from J; bases not matched to a gene: 13. Germline lookup yields CDR1 SGHVS and CDR2 FQNEAQ. This CDR3 has 17 residues. The CDR3 here is CASSQRPRQGSQETQYF. DNA of the CDR3: TGTGCCAGCAGCCAACGCCCAAGACAGGGGTCACAAGAGACCCAGTACTTC.

The rearrangement links TRBV19 to TRBJ2-1; TRBD1 aligns across 10 bases. After removal of 1 base from V and 6 bases from J, the junction contained 3 bases not matched to a gene. The CDR3 has 15 amino acids. The germline CDR1 and CDR2 sequences are LNHDA and SQIVND (reference sequence). CDR3 sequence reads: CASSIVWTGGNEQFF. Here the CDR3 DNA reads TGTGCCAGTAGTATAGTATGGACAGGGGGCAATGAGCAGTTCTTC.

This clone was seen just once. The genes are TRBV3-1 (or the pseudogene TRBV3-2) and TRBJ2-7, with a tentative D call TRBD2 (7 bases). The V end was cut by 0 bases, the J end by 4 bases, with 31 bases between. Germline CDR1 reads LGHDT; CDR2 reads YNNKEL (reference sequence). The CDR3 loop spans 21 amino acids. As DNA, the CDR3 is TGTGCCAGCAGCCAAGATAGGGGGGGCGGACGGGTGACCGTCAGCTTTTACGAGCAGTACTTC. Translation gives CASSQDRGGGRVTVSFYEQYF.

In this sample, this clone turned up once. V usage is TRBV9 and J usage is TRBJ2-1, with 8 bases aligning to TRBD1. The V gene's germline CDR1 is SGDLS and CDR2 YYNGEE. V gave up 0 bases and J gave up 6 bases; unmatched junction bases: 5. The CDR3 has 15 amino acids. The CDR3 region is CASSVVPGQGNEQFF. The CDR3 region has the DNA TGTGCCAGCAGCGTAGTTCCCGGACAGGGCAATGAGCAGTTCTTC.

The chain employs TRBV7-2 and TRBJ2-2, with 8 bases fitting TRBD2. V lost 2 bases, J lost 6 bases, and 5 bases stayed unmatched. Germline loops: CDR1 SGHTA, CDR2 FQGNSA. The CDR3 has 15 residues. CDR3 DNA: TGTGCCAGCAGCTTATTTAGCGGGAAGGCCGGGGAGCTGTTTTTT. Protein: CASSLFSGKAGELFF.

The V call is TRBV11-3, the J call TRBJ2-2; 9 bases align to TRBD1. V was pared by 5 bases and J by 5 bases, with 6 bases of the junction left unmatched. The CDR3 loop spans 15 amino acids. Per germline, CDR1 SGHNT and CDR2 YENEEA. The DNA of the CDR3 is TGTGCCAGCAGCCCCAGGACAGGGGAAACCGGGGAGCTGTTTTTT. Protein sequence: CASSPRTGETGELFF.

The V and J genes are TRBV29-1 and TRBJ1-1, with D possibly being TRBD1 (5 bases). Trimming stripped 3 bases from V and 7 bases from J, with 9 bases between. Germline loops: CDR1 SQVTM, CDR2 ANQGSEA. This CDR3 is built from 11 residues. The CDR3 coding sequence is TGCAGCGTTGAGCGGGGGGGTGAAGCTTTCTTT. Its translation: CSVERGGEAFF.

CDR3 nucleotides: TGTGCCACCAGTGATCCTTCCCGGGACTCTAGCAATCAGCCCCAGCATTTT. Protein: CATSDPSRDSSNQPQHF. This chain joins TRBV24-1 and TRBJ1-5, with a weak D call TRBD1 (5 bases). V gave up 3 bases and J gave up 0 bases, with 14 bases separating them. Germline V gene data show CDR1 as KGHDR and CDR2 as SFDVKD. This CDR3 spans 17 amino acids.

The chain carries TRBV5-6 and TRBJ2-3, with 12 positions matching TRBD2. The CDR3 sequence is 19 residues long. The V segment lost 0 bases and the J segment 4 bases; nucleotides outside the gene matches: 12. Germline loops: CDR1 SGHDT, CDR2 YYEEEE. The CDR3 region has the DNA TGTGCCAGCAGCTTGGGTCTAGCGGGAGGGTACGACCTGGCAGATACGCAGTATTTT. As protein: CASSLGLAGGYDLADTQYF.

The chain couples TRBV1 to TRBJ1-1; whether TRBD1, the table's D call, matches the DNA was not checked. TRBV1 is designated a pseudogene. The CDR3 extends over 15 amino acids. The CDR3 DNA follows: TGCACCAGCAGCCAAGAAGGGGACAGGGGGACCGAAGCTTTCTTT. This gives the protein CTSSQEGDRGTEAFF.

This sequence joins TRBV3-1 (or the pseudogene TRBV3-2) and TRBJ2-7; a weak D match, TRBD1 (6 bases). The CDR3 spans 13 residues. Trimming removed 1 base from V and 6 bases from J, with 10 bases in between. Germline V gives CDR1 LGHDT, CDR2 YNNKEL (reference sequence). The DNA for the CDR3 is TGTGCCAGCAGCCAAGGGGGGACACCCGAGCAGTACTTC. Residues: CASSQGGTPEQYF.

The chain employs TRBV5-6 and TRBJ1-2; D is perhaps TRBD1 (5 bases). The V end lost 4 bases, the J end lost 3 bases, and 16 bases lay between the germline ends. CDR1 and CDR2 (germline): SGHDT, YYEEEE. There are 15 residues in the CDR3. CDR3 DNA sequence: TGTGCCAGCAGCGTGGGACTCCTCGGTGACTATGGCTACACCTTC. As protein: CASSVGLLGDYGYTF.

This clone was recorded a few times. This chain joins TRBV30 and TRBJ1-6; TRBD1 matches 8 bases. Germline CDR1 is GTSNPN and CDR2 is SVGIG (reference sequence). V lost 1 base to trimming and J lost 5 bases; unmatched junction nucleotides: 1. CDR3 length: 14 residues. In nucleotides, the CDR3 is TGTGCCTGGAGTGGGGGACAGGATAATTCACCCCTCCACTTT. It is translated as CAWSGGQDNSPLHF.